The 12 T cell receptor beta chains below come from one sample, sequenced in a study of cytotoxic CD8 clonotypes in ibrutinib-treated CLL (dated by TCRdb to about 2021). Library preparation employed the immunoSEQ multiplex PCR assay. This is the immuneACCESS table as TCRdb keeps it, with only in-frame sequences that have V and J called. A part of the clones is gone; compared with another copy, unresolved V genes explain less than half, and the rest is unexplained. In this sample the table shows around 310,000 clones, more than 65% of which occur a single time. In total, the top ten clones hold 5% to 7% of the sample. The sequences come from PBMCs, collected before ibrutinib treatment. All receptors derive from a human donor with chronic lymphocytic leukemia.

The V and J genes are TRBV6-1 and TRBJ2-7; 8 nucleotides line up with TRBD1. V dropped 5 bases and J dropped 0; count of bases not matched to a gene: 6. CDR3 length equals 15 residues. Germline lookup yields CDR1 MNHNS and CDR2 SASEGT. This CDR3 is CASSTGGLYSYEQYF. CDR3 nucleotides: TGTGCCAGCAGTACAGGGGGACTTTACTCCTACGAGCAGTACTTC.

CDR3 protein: CASSLNTGELFF. DNA of the CDR3: TGTGCCAGCAGTCTGAACACCGGGGAGCTGTTTTTT. The chain uses TRBV28 and TRBJ2-2; D gene unclear. With 5 bases removed from V and 1 base from J, the gap between germline ends came to 2 bases. Germline V lookup: CDR1 MDHEN, CDR2 SYDVKM. The length of the CDR3 is 12 residues.

The V and J genes are TRBV5-4 and TRBJ1-2; maybe TRBD1 (5 bases). This CDR3 has 14 amino acids. Germline V gene sequence: CDR1 SGHNT, CDR2 YYREEE (reference sequence). Trimming shortened V by 3 bases and J by 2 bases, and 11 bases separated the two germline ends. CDR3 loop: CASSSLGGNYGYTF. CDR3 sequence (DNA): TGTGCCAGCAGCTCGCTGGGGGGAAACTATGGCTACACCTTC.

This clone was detected only once. CDR3 sequence reads: CSARMVYEQYF. Here the CDR3 DNA reads TGCAGTGCCAGAATGGTCTACGAGCAGTACTTC. This chain links TRBV20-1 with TRBJ2-7; D ambiguous. Germline V CDR1 and CDR2: DFQATT, SNEGSKA (reference sequence). The V and J ends lost 6 bases and 3 bases respectively, with 9 bases between them. The CDR3 is 11 amino acids.

The chain employs TRBV6-5 and TRBJ2-7; no definite D call. Germline lookup yields CDR1 MNHEY and CDR2 SVGAGI. The CDR3 runs to 13 residues. Trimming cost V 5 bases and J 3 bases, with 11 bases left between them. The CDR3 loop is CASSQVSFYEQYF. For the CDR3, the DNA is TGTGCCAGCAGTCAAGTTTCATTCTACGAGCAGTACTTC.

This chain uses TRBV27 with TRBJ2-1, with 9 positions matching TRBD1. V shed 1 base, J shed 5 bases, and the junction held 9 bases outside the gene matches. Germline CDR1 MNHEY, CDR2 SMNVEV (reference sequence). The CDR3 consists of 17 residues. The CDR3 here is CASSLLGTGINDNEQFF. CDR3 nucleotides: TGTGCCAGCAGTTTATTGGGGACAGGGATTAACGACAATGAGCAGTTCTTC.

The V call is TRBV9, the J call TRBJ2-3; D possibly corresponds to TRBD2 (5 bases). Germline CDR1 is SGDLS and CDR2 is YYNGEE. Trimming left V 0 bases short and J 0 bases short, with 11 bases between. The CDR3 is 16 residues long. CDR3: CASSVGQRSSTDTQYF. The CDR3 bases are TGTGCCAGCAGCGTAGGTCAGCGGAGCAGCACAGATACGCAGTATTTT. Drawing the rest from reference TRBV9 and TRBJ2-3, the complete variable domain is DSGVTQTPKHLITATGQRVTLRCSPRSGDLSVYWYQQSLDQGLQFLIQYYNGEERAKGNILERFSAQQFPDLHSELNLSSLELGDSALYFCASSVGQRSSTDTQYFGPGTRLTVL.

The chain joins TRBV5-1 to TRBJ2-7; D might be TRBD1 (6 bases). The CDR3 is made up of 15 amino acids. CDR1 is SGHRS and CDR2 is YFSETQ in the germline V gene. Trimming left V 0 bases short and J 9 bases short, with 19 bases between. CDR3 region: CASSLAPDARGGQYF. DNA of the CDR3: TGCGCCAGCAGCTTGGCCCCGGACGCCAGGGGCGGGCAGTACTTC. The full variable domain, with the rest looked up from reference TRBV5-1 and TRBJ2-7, is KAGVTQTPRYLIKTRGQQVTLSCSPISGHRSVSWYQQTPGQGLQFLFEYFSETQRNKGNFPGRFSGRQFSNSRSEMNVSTLELGDSALYLCASSLAPDARGGQYFGPGTRLTVT.

V is TRBV6-6 and J is TRBJ2-1; 11 nucleotides match TRBD2. CDR3 length: 16 residues. CDR1 MNHNY and CDR2 SVGAGI come from the germline V gene (reference sequence). V lost 7 bases and J lost 4; bases outside the gene matches: 9. The DNA for the CDR3 is TGTGCCAGCACATTAGCGGGAGGGTTCTCTTACAATGAGCAGTTCTTC. This sequence encodes CASTLAGGFSYNEQFF.

V is TRBV7-2 and J is TRBJ2-1, with D unresolved. Trimming stripped 2 bases from V and 5 bases from J, with 7 bases between. CDR1 and CDR2 (germline): SGHTA, FQGNSA. This CDR3 spans 13 amino acids. The CDR3 here is CASSLSRHNEQFF. The CDR3 region has the DNA TGTGCCAGCAGCTTATCCAGGCACAATGAGCAGTTCTTC. The variable domain in full, with the rest retrieved from reference TRBV7-2 and TRBJ2-1, is GAGVSQSPSNKVTEKGKDVELRCDPISGHTALYWYRQSLGQGLEFLIYFQGNSAPDKSGLPSDRFSAERTGGSVSTLTIQRTQQEDSAVYLCASSLSRHNEQFFGPGTRLTVL.

Details on this clone: A read error may produce the germline difference seen at one junction end. This chain links TRBV7-9 with TRBJ2-1, with TRBD2 matching over 10 bases. The germline V gene encodes CDR1 SEHNR and CDR2 FQNEAQ (reference sequence). The CDR3 loop spans 15 amino acids. The CDR3 spells CASTTFLEASGSFIF. The CDR3 DNA is TGTGCCAGCACCACTTTCTTAGAGGCTAGCGGGAGTTTCATCTTC. The full variable domain, its missing parts supplied by reference TRBV7-9 and TRBJ2-1, is DTGVSQNPRHKITKRGQNVTFRCDPISEHNRLYWYRQTLGQGPEFLTYFQNEAQLEKSRLLSDRFSAERPKGSFSTLEIQRTEQGDSAMYLCASTTFLEASGSFIFGPGTRLTVL.

J is TRBJ1-5 and V is TRBV7-9, with 10 bases aligning to TRBD1. This CDR3 contains 18 residues. The germline V gene encodes CDR1 SEHNR and CDR2 FQNEAQ (reference sequence). After removal of 1 base from V and 4 bases from J, the junction contained 10 bases not matched to a gene. The CDR3 reads CASSLDPGQGPKNQPQHF. CDR3 DNA sequence: TGTGCCAGCAGCTTAGATCCGGGACAGGGGCCGAAGAATCAGCCCCAGCATTTT.